Listed below are T cell receptor beta chains from one sample, sequenced in a study of shared clonotypes between healthy human individuals. Using immunoSEQ multiplex PCR, the repertoire was profiled, and TCRdb retains in-frame clones only, with some absent. The profile shows roughly 1,600,000 clones, 98% to 99% of them singletons. The sequenced sample was naive CD4+ T cells sorted from blood. These receptors were taken from a man aged 25 to 40 in good health. Each CDR3 is given with its conserved first and last residue. A D gene is named only where the DNA matches it firmly.

cdr3_nt | cdr3_aa | j_call | d_call | v_call
TGTGCCAGCTCACCACTCAACACGGCACGGAGCTCCTACAATGAGCAGTTCTTC | CASSPLNTARSSYNEQFF | TRBJ2-1 | . | TRBV18
TGCGCCAGCAGCCAAGATCATAGGACAGATACGCAGTATTTT | CASSQDHRTDTQYF | TRBJ2-3 | . | TRBV4-3
TGCAGCGCCAAGGTGGCCCAAAGTTTCGACACTGAAGCTTTCTTT | CSAKVAQSFDTEAFF | TRBJ1-1 | . | TRBV29-1
TGCGCCAGCAGCTTGGATCAGGGGACGCAGTACTTC | CASSLDQGTQYF | TRBJ2-7 | . | TRBV5-1
TGCAGCGTTGGAGGGGGACGGGATACGCAGTATTTT | CSVGGGRDTQYF | TRBJ2-3 | . | TRBV29-1
TGCGCCAGCGGCCCGGGACTAGCGGGAGCCGAGCAGTACTTC | CASGPGLAGAEQYF | TRBJ2-7 | TRBD2 | TRBV5-1
TGTGCCTGGACCAGGGACAGCGCCTACGAGCAGTACTTC | CAWTRDSAYEQYF | TRBJ2-7 | TRBD1 | TRBV30
TGTGCCAGCACTACCAGCGGCACCCTCTACGAGCAGTACTTC | CASTTSGTLYEQYF | TRBJ2-7 | . | TRBV28
TGCGCCAGCAGCTTGAGGACAGGGGGCGCGGAGACCCAGTACTTC | CASSLRTGGAETQYF | TRBJ2-5 | TRBD1 | TRBV5-1
TGTGCCAGCAGCCACTCTAGCGGCCCCTACGAGCAGTACTTC | CASSHSSGPYEQYF | TRBJ2-7 | TRBD2 | TRBV14
TGTGCCAGCTCTCCCCGGAGCGGGAACAATGAGCAGTTCTTC | CASSPRSGNNEQFF | TRBJ2-1 | TRBD2 | TRBV18
TGTGCCACCAGCAGAGGGGGCACAGATACGCAGTATTTT | CATSRGGTDTQYF | TRBJ2-3 | . | TRBV15
TGTGCCAGCAGTTACTTCTCCCGAGGCAGTGAGCAGTTCTTC | CASSYFSRGSEQFF | TRBJ2-1 | . | TRBV6-5
TGCGCCAGCAGCAAGGGGACTAGCGGCTCCTACGAGCAGTACTTC | CASSKGTSGSYEQYF | TRBJ2-7 | TRBD2 | TRBV4-1
TGCAGCGTTACCGGACAGGGGCCCGGAAACACCATATATTTT | CSVTGQGPGNTIYF | TRBJ1-3 | TRBD1 | TRBV29-1
TGTGCCAGCAGCTCCACCTTTGACAATTTTGGCAACATTCAGTACTTC | CASSSTFDNFGNIQYF | TRBJ2-4 | . | TRBV7-9
TGTGCCAGCAGCCGGACCGGGACAGGGCGGTACGAGCAGTACTTC | CASSRTGTGRYEQYF | TRBJ2-7 | TRBD1 | TRBV6-5
TGTGCCAGCAGCACCCGACGTCTAGCGGGAGGGCCTATCGGGGAGCTGTTTTTT | CASSTRRLAGGPIGELFF | TRBJ2-2 | TRBD2 | TRBV7-9
TGTGCCAGTAGTTTCTGGACAAGAGATCAGCCCCAGCATTTT | CASSFWTRDQPQHF | TRBJ1-5 | . | TRBV19
TGTGCCAGCAGACCCGGGACTAGATTCGGGGAGCTGTTTTTT | CASRPGTRFGELFF | TRBJ2-2 | TRBD2 | TRBV6-5
TGTGCCAGCAGCTTAGATCGAGGGGACGAGCAGTACTTC | CASSLDRGDEQYF | TRBJ2-7 | . | TRBV7-8
TGTGCCAGCAGCGGATGGGCTAGCGCCAACTACGAGCAGTACTTC | CASSGWASANYEQYF | TRBJ2-7 | . | TRBV9
TGTGCCATCAAGGGACCGGGCACAGATACGCAGTATTTT | CAIKGPGTDTQYF | TRBJ2-3 | . | TRBV10-3
TGTGCCTGGTACGGGACAGGGCCAAACTATGGCTACACCTTC | CAWYGTGPNYGYTF | TRBJ1-2 | TRBD1 | TRBV30
TGTGCCAGCAGCGGGGCTAGCGGGAGTATCTACGAGCAGTACTTC | CASSGASGSIYEQYF | TRBJ2-7 | TRBD2 | TRBV7-9
TGTGCCAGCAGTTACCCGGACAGGGGTAGGGATCAGCCCCAGCATTTT | CASSYPDRGRDQPQHF | TRBJ1-5 | TRBD1 | TRBV6-5
TGTGCCAGCAGTTTGACGGGCCGGACCCAGTACTTC | CASSLTGRTQYF | TRBJ2-5 | . | TRBV27